Below are 13 T cell receptor beta chains sequenced from a single sample in a study of identifying expanded T cells in peripheral blood. Some clones are missing from TCRdb's copy, which holds only in-frame ones; the method was immunoSEQ multiplex PCR. The profile shows roughly 90,000 clones, 70% to 90% of them singletons. The specimen sequenced was blood. These receptors came from a person aged 18 to 70 in good health.

This sequence joins TRBV4-1 and TRBJ1-3; D gene ambiguous. Germline lookup yields CDR1 MGHRA and CDR2 YSYEKL. V was pared by 3 bases and J by 0 bases, with 12 bases between. This CDR3 is built from 16 residues. DNA of the CDR3: TGCGCCAGCAGCCAGTCGGGGATCAGCTCTGGAAACACCATATATTTT. It specifies CASSQSGISSGNTIYF.

The CDR3 bases are TGTGCCATCGGAGACAGGGGCTTCGAACTGTTTTTT. This encodes CAIGDRGFELFF. This chain connects TRBV10-3 to TRBJ1-4; TRBD1 matches 8 bases. The CDR3 has 12 residues. With 8 bases clipped from V and 12 bases from J, the junction kept 8 bases outside the gene matches. Germline CDR1 ENHRY, CDR2 SYGVKD.

The chain is built from TRBV6-5 and TRBJ2-7; 8 bases line up with TRBD1. Per germline, CDR1 MNHEY and CDR2 SVGAGI. The CDR3 is 15 amino acids. With 8 bases clipped from V and 3 bases from J, the junction kept 12 bases outside the gene matches. As DNA, the CDR3 is TGTGCCAGCGGCAGGGGACAGGCGATTTACTACGAGCAGTACTTC. As protein: CASGRGQAIYYEQYF.

In the case of this clone: Only one base separates this from a far larger clonotype, so it likely reflects a read error. The V gene is TRBV4-3, the J gene TRBJ2-7, with TRBD2 identical over 7 bases. V lost 4 bases to trimming and J lost 6 bases; unmatched junction nucleotides: 9. Germline values: CDR1 LGHNA, CDR2 YSLEER. This CDR3 contains 14 residues. The CDR3 spells CASSPWAGRAEQYF. In DNA, the CDR3 is TGCGCCAGCAGCCCTTGGGCAGGGAGGGCCGAGCAGTACTTC.

This clone appeared once. This chain joins TRBV4-1 and TRBJ2-1; tentative D call: TRBD1 (6 bases). Trimming shortened V by 1 base and J by 5 bases, and 9 bases separated the two germline ends. CDR1 and CDR2 (germline): MGHRA, YSYEKL. This CDR3 contains 14 residues. The CDR3 spells CASSQGSGDNEQFF. For the CDR3, the DNA is TGCGCCAGCAGCCAAGGATCAGGGGACAATGAGCAGTTCTTC.

This chain joins TRBV7-9 and TRBJ2-3; D unresolved. CDR3 length: 15 amino acids. The germline gives CDR1 SEHNR, CDR2 FQNEAQ (reference sequence). The V end lost 2 bases, the J end lost 0 bases, and 9 bases lay between the germline ends. The CDR3 spells CASSLRGSSTDTQYF. The CDR3 region has the DNA TGTGCCAGCAGCTTAAGAGGTTCTAGCACAGATACGCAGTATTTT. Complete variable domain (other parts from reference TRBV7-9 and TRBJ2-3): DTGVSQNPRHKITKRGQNVTFRCDPISEHNRLYWYRQTLGQGPEFLTYFQNEAQLEKSRLLSDRFSAERPKGSFSTLEIQRTEQGDSAMYLCASSLRGSSTDTQYFGPGTRLTVL.

The chain combines TRBV9 with TRBJ1-2, with D unresolved. This CDR3 has 16 residues. Germline-derived CDR1 and CDR2 are SGDLS and YYNGEE. V lost 1 base to trimming and J lost 0 bases, with 13 bases between them. CDR3: CASSVYTTGTNYGYTF. For the CDR3, the DNA is TGTGCCAGCAGCGTATATACAACGGGGACTAACTATGGCTACACCTTC.

The J gene is TRBJ1-4, the V gene TRBV4-1; TRBD1 matches 8 bases. The CDR3 extends over 17 amino acids. The germline gives CDR1 MGHRA, CDR2 YSYEKL. J was trimmed by 8 bases and V by 5 bases; bases with no gene match: 16. CDR3: CASSWGGPGQADEKLFF. The CDR3 nucleotides read TGCGCCAGCAGCTGGGGGGGACCGGGACAGGCAGACGAAAAACTGTTTTTT.

This chain uses TRBV4-1 with TRBJ2-5, with D possibly TRBD2 on 5 matching bases. Germline lookup yields CDR1 MGHRA and CDR2 YSYEKL. V dropped 1 base and J dropped 2 bases, with 17 bases sitting between them. The CDR3 has 17 amino acids. The DNA of the CDR3 is TGCGCCAGCAGCCAAGCTCCCATTCTGGGAGAACAAGAGACCCAGTACTTC. Translating gives CASSQAPILGEQETQYF.

The chain recombines TRBV2 with TRBJ2-4; D not certain. The V gene's germline CDR1 is SNHLY and CDR2 FYNNEI. V lost 5 bases and J 0 bases, leaving 11 bases between the germline ends. The CDR3 has 15 amino acids. CDR3 nucleotides: TGTGCCAGCAGTCTAGAGGCCTTAGCCAAAAACATTCAGTACTTC. Amino acid sequence: CASSLEALAKNIQYF.

In the case of this clone: The sample contains more than one DNA sequence encoding this CDR3. The genes are TRBV6-1 and TRBJ1-2; 7 positions agree with TRBD1. The CDR3 is 13 residues long. From germline, CDR1 is MNHNS and CDR2 SASEGT. The J segment lost 3 bases and the V segment lost 3 bases, leaving 1 base of the junction unmatched. The CDR3 is CASSETGYYGYTF. CDR3 DNA sequence: TGTGCCAGCAGTGAGACAGGGTACTATGGCTACACCTTC.

J is TRBJ2-1 and V is TRBV7-2, with D unresolved. Looked up from germline, CDR1 is SGHTA and CDR2 is FQGNSA. The CDR3 runs to 14 residues. V was pared by 3 bases and J by 7 bases, with 13 bases between. CDR3 residues: CASSFRAVENEQFF. The CDR3 DNA follows: TGTGCCAGCAGCTTTCGAGCAGTCGAGAATGAGCAGTTCTTC.

The rearrangement joins TRBV27 to TRBJ2-2, with a tentative D call TRBD1 (6 bases). Looked up from germline, CDR1 is MNHEY and CDR2 is SMNVEV (reference sequence). This CDR3 region has 16 residues. V was cut by 3 bases and J by 3 bases, with 14 bases left in between. The CDR3 sequence: CASSFLPGHDTGELFF. The CDR3 DNA reads as TGTGCCAGCAGTTTTCTCCCGGGACACGACACCGGGGAGCTGTTTTTT.